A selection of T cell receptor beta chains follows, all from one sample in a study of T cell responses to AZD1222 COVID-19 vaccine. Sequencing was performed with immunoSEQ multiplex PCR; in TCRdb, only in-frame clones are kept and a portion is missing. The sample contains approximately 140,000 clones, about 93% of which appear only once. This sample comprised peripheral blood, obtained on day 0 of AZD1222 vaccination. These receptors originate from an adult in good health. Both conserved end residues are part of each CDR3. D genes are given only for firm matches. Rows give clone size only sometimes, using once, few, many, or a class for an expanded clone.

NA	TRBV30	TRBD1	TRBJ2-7	CAWDRGTASYEQYF	TGTGCCTGGGACAGGGGGACCGCCTCCTACGAGCAGTACTTC
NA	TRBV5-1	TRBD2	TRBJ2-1	CATQKGVAGDTYNEQFF	TGCGCCACCCAAAAAGGGGTAGCGGGGGATACCTACAATGAGCAGTTCTTC
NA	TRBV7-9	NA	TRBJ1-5	CASSGRGSNQPQHF	TGTGCCAGCAGCGGCAGGGGTAGCAATCAGCCCCAGCATTTT
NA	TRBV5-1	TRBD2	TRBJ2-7	CASSPGTSGVFSYEQYF	TGCGCCAGCAGCCCAGGGACTAGCGGGGTTTTCTCCTACGAGCAGTACTTC
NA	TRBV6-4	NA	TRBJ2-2	CASSEGYWTGELFF	TGTGCCAGCAGTGAAGGGTATTGGACCGGGGAGCTGTTTTTT
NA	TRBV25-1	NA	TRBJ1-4	CASSDSQGFGEKLFF	TGTGCCAGCAGTGACTCCCAGGGGTTTGGCGAAAAACTGTTTTTT
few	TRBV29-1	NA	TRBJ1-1	CSATLNTEAFF	TGCAGCGCGACCCTGAACACTGAAGCTTTCTTT
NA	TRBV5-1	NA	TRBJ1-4	CASRDQAGEKLFF	TGCGCCAGCAGGGACCAGGCTGGTGAAAAACTGTTTTTT
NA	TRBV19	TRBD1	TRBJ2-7	CASSYGTGVYEQYF	TGTGCCAGTAGTTACGGGACAGGGGTCTACGAGCAGTACTTC
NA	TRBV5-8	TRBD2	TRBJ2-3	CASSMGLAGTDTQYF	TGTGCCAGCAGCATGGGACTAGCGGGGACAGATACGCAGTATTTT
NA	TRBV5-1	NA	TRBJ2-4	CASSLNPAGVNLAKNIQYF	TGCGCCAGCAGCTTGAATCCGGCGGGTGTCAACCTAGCCAAAAACATTCAGTACTTC
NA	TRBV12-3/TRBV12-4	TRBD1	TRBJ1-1	CASIPTGYSEAFF	TGTGCCAGCATCCCGACAGGGTACTCTGAAGCTTTCTTT
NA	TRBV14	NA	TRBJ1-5	CASSQVQGGNQPQHF	TGTGCCAGCAGCCAAGTGCAGGGAGGCAATCAGCCCCAGCATTTT
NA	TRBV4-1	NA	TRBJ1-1	CASSQEKGRPEAFF	TGCGCCAGCAGCCAAGAGAAAGGGCGGCCTGAAGCTTTCTTT
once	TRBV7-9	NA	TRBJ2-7	CASSLIGDEQYF	TGTGCCAGCAGCTTAATTGGGGACGAGCAGTACTTC
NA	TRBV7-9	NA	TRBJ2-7	CASSDTGSNVF	TGTGCCAGCAGCGATACAGGGTCTAACGTTTTC
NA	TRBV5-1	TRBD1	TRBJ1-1	CASSLGDRGNEAFF	TGCGCCAGCAGCTTGGGCGACAGGGGAAATGAAGCTTTCTTT
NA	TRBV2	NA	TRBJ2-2	CASRQTNTGELFF	TGTGCCAGCAGACAGACGAACACCGGGGAGCTGTTTTTT
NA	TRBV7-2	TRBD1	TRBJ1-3	CASSTTGPGNTIYF	TGTGCCAGCAGCACGACAGGGCCTGGAAACACCATATATTTT
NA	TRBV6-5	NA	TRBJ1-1	CASSFSGNTEAFF	TGTGCCAGCAGTTTTTCGGGGAACACTGAAGCTTTCTTT
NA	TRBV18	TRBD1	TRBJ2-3	CASSPTGGDPSTDTQYF	TGTGCCAGCTCACCAACAGGGGGTGACCCTAGCACAGATACGCAGTATTTT
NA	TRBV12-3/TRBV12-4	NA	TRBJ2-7	CASSFKQGHEQYF	TGTGCCAGCAGTTTCAAACAGGGCCACGAGCAGTACTTC
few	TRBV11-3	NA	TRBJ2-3	CASSLGLGSSRPYF	TGTGCCAGCAGCTTAGGTTTGGGGTCTAGCCGTCCGTATTTT
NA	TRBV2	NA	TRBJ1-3	CASSWEFQSSGNTIYF	TGTGCCAGCAGTTGGGAATTTCAGAGCTCTGGAAACACCATATATTTT
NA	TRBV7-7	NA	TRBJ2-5	CASSRTNIQETQYF	TGTGCTAGCAGCCGGACTAACATCCAAGAGACCCAGTACTTC
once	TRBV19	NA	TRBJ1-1	CASSSIGASDTEAFF	TGTGCCAGTAGTAGCATAGGGGCGAGTGACACTGAAGCTTTCTTT
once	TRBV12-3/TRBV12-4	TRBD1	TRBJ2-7	CASSWTGWSEQYF	TGTGCCAGCAGTTGGACAGGGTGGAGCGAGCAGTACTTC
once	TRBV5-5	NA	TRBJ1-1	CVGAQHMNTEAFF	TGTGTTGGTGCACAGCACATGAACACTGAAGCTTTCTTT
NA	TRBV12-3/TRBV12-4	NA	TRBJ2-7	CASSFTYEQYF	TGTGCCAGCAGTTTCACCTACGAGCAGTACTTC
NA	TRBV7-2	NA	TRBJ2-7	CASSLTASGRIYEQYF	TGTGCCAGCAGCTTAACGGCGTCCGGCAGGATTTACGAGCAGTACTTC
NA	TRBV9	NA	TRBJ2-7	CASSPLSSRGEQYF	TGTGCCAGCAGCCCTCTGAGCTCCAGGGGCGAGCAGTACTTC
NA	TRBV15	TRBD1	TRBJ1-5	CATRRTGTGNQPQHF	TGTGCCACCAGACGGACCGGGACAGGAAATCAGCCCCAGCATTTT
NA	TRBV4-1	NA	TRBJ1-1	CASSQGRRGNLPSPEAFF	TGCGCCAGCAGCCAAGGTCGCAGGGGTAACCTCCCCTCCCCTGAAGCTTTCTTT
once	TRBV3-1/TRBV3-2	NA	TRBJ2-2	CASSQAPGELFF	TGTGCCAGCAGCCAAGCCCCCGGGGAGCTGTTTTTT